The present T cell receptor (beta chain) was sequenced within a study of patients and donors after allogeneic stem cell transplantation. Germline V CDR1 and CDR2: LNHNV, YYDKDF (reference sequence). This CDR3 is built from 16 residues. Trimming removed 3 bases at V and 4 bases at J, with 19 bases between. TCRdb recomputed calls from the RT-PCR reads with MiXCR, one row per CDR3 protein. The repertoire holds about 230,000 distinct CDR3 sequences, 11% to 15% seen once, with more than 9% in the top ten. This clonotype has more than one count but fewer than ten. Sequenced input: blood, either unsorted or a sorted T cell fraction (not recorded which). The chain joins TRBV15 to TRBJ2-7; no clear D gene. This TCR derives from a human donor who was either an allogeneic HSCT recipient or a stem cell or donor lymphocyte infusion donor (not recorded which). It is not recorded whose cells these are; they may come from a transplant donor. The CDR3 nucleotides read TGTGCCACCAGCAGGGATTTCACCGGGCGGTCGTACGAGCAGTACTTC. Amino acids: CATSRDFTGRSYEQYF.